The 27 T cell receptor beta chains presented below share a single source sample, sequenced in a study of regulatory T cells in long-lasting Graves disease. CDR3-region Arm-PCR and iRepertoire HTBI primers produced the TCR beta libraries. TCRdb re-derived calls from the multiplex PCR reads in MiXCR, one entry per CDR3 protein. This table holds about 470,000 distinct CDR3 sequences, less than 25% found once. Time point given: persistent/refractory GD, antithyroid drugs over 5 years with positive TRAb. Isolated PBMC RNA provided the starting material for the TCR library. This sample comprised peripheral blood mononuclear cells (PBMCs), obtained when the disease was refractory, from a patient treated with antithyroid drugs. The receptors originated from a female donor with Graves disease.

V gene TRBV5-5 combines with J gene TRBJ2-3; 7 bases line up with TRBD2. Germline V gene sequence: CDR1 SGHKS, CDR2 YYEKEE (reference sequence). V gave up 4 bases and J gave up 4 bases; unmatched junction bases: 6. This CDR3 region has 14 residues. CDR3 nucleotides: TGTGCCAGCAGCGCGGCGGGAGCGCCAGATACGCAGTATTTT. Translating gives CASSAAGAPDTQYF.

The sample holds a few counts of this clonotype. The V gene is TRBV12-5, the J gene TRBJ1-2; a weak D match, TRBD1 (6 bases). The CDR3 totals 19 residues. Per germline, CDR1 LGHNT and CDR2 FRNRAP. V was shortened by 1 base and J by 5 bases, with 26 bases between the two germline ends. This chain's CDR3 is CASGLGSGPALRGPYGYTF. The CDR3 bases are TGTGCTAGTGGTTTGGGTTCGGGCCCGGCTTTGCGGGGGCCTTATGGCTACACCTTC. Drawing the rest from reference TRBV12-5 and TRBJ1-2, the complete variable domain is DARVTQTPRHKVTEMGQEVTMRCQPILGHNTVFWYRQTMMQGLELLAYFRNRAPLDDSGMPKDRFSAEMPDATLATLKIQPSEPRDSAVYFCASGLGSGPALRGPYGYTFGSGTRLTVV.

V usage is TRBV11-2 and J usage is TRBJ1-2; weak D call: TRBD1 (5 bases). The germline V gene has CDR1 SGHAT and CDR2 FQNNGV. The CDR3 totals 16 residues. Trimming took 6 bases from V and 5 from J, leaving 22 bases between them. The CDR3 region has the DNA TGTGCCAGCAGTCCCGCCGGGACCCAATTAGGATATGGCTACACCTTC. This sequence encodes CASSPAGTQLGYGYTF. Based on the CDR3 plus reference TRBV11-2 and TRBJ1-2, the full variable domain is EAGVAQSPRYKIIEKRQSVAFWCNPISGHATLYWYQQILGQGPKLLIQFQNNGVVDDSQLPKDRFSAERLKGVDSTLKIQPAKLEDSAVYLCASSPAGTQLGYGYTFGSGTRLTVV.

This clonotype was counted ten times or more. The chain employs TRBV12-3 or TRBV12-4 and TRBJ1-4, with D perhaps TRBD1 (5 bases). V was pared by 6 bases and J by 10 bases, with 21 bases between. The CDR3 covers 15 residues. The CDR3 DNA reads TGTGCCAGCAGGATCTCGTGGGGCCTTGAAGGAAAACTGTTTTTT. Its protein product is CASRISWGLEGKLFF.

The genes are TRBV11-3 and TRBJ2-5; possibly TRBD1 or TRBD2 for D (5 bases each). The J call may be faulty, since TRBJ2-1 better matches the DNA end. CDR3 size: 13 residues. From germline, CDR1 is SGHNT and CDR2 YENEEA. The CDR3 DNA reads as TGTGCCAGTTCCGGGACCGCCAACAATGAGCAGTTCTTC. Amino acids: CASSGTANNEQFF.

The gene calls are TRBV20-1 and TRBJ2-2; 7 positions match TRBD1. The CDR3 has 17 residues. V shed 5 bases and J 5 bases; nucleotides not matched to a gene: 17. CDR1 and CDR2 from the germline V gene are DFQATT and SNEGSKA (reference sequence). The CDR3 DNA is TGCAGTGCTCAACCCCCTTTGTTCGCAGGGGGTACCGGGGAGCTGTTTTTT. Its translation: CSAQPPLFAGGTGELFF.

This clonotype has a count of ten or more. The CDR3 DNA follows: TGTGCCAGCAGGCCTTCAACACAGGGGGCACGAGGAGGCTACACCTTC. It codes for CASRPSTQGARGGYTF. V and J are TRBV28 and TRBJ1-2; 9 bases are a match to TRBD1. Per germline, CDR1 MDHEN and CDR2 SYDVKM. The CDR3 has 16 amino acids. With 6 bases clipped from V and 8 bases from J, the junction kept 16 bases outside the gene matches.

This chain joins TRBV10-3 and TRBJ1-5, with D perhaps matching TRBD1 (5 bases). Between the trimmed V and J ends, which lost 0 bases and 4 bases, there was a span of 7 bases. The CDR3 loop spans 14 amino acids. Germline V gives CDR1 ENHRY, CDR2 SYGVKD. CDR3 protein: CAISESGGNQPQHF. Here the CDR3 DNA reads TGTGCCATCAGTGAGTCGGGGGGAAATCAGCCCCAGCATTTT.

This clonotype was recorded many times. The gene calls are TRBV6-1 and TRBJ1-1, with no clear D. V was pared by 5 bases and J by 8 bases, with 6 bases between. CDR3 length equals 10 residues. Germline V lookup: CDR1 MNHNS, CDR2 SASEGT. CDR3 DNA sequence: TGTGCCAGCAGTCTTTCCGAAGCTTTCTTT. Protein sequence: CASSLSEAFF.

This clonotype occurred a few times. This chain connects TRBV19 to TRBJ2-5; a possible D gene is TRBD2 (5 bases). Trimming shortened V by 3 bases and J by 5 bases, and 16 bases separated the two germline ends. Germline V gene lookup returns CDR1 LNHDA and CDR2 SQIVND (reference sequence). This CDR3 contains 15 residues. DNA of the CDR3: TGTGCCAGTAGTATCATGGGAGCATTGGGGGAGACCCAGTACTTC. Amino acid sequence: CASSIMGALGETQYF. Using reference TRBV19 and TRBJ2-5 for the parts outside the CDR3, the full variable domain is DGGITQSPKYLFRKEGQNVTLSCEQNLNHDAMYWYRQDPGQGLRLIYYSQIVNDFQKGDIAEGYSVSREKKESFPLTVTSAQKNPTAFYLCASSIMGALGETQYFGPGTRLLVL.

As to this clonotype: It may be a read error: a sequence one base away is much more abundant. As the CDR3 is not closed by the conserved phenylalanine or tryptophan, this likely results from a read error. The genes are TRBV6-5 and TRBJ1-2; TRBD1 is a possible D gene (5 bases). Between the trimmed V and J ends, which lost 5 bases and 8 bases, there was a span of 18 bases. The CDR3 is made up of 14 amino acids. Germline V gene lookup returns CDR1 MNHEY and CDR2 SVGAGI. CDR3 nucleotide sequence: TGTGCCAGCAGTCCCACAGGTGGGGCCTGGGGCTACACCTCC. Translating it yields CASSPTGGAWGYTS.

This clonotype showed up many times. CDR3 sequence reads: CAWKDRGETQYF. The CDR3 DNA sequence: TGTGCCTGGAAGGACAGAGGAGAGACCCAGTACTTC. The rearrangement joins TRBV30 to TRBJ2-5; tentative D call: TRBD1 (6 bases). Trimming stripped 4 bases from V and 4 bases from J, with 10 bases between. There are 12 residues in the CDR3. The germline gives CDR1 GTSNPN, CDR2 SVGIG (reference sequence).

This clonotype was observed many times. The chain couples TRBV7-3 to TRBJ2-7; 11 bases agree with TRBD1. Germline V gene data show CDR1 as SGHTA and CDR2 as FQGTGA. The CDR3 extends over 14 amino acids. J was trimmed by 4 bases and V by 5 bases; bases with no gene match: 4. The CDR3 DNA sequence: TGTGCCAGCAGCCCGGACAGGGGGCTTTACGAGCAGTACTTC. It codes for CASSPDRGLYEQYF.

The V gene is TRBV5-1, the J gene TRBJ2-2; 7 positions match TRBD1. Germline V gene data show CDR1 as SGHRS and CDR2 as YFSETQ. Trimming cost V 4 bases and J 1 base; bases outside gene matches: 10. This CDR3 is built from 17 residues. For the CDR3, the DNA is TGCGCCAGCAGCCCGCGCCCGGGACAGAAGAACACCGGGGAGCTGTTTTTT. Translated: CASSPRPGQKNTGELFF.

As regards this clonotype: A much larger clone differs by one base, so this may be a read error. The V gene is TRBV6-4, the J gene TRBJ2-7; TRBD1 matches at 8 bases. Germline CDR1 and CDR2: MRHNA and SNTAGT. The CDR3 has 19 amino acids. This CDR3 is CASSYSTAPRDRPSYGQYF. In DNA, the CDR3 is TGTGCCAGCAGTTACTCGACCGCTCCCCGGGACAGGCCTTCGTACGGGCAGTACTTC.

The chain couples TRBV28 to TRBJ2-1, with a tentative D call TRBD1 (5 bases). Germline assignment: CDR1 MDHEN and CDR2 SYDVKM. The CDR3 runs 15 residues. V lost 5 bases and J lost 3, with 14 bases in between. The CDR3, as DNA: TGTGCCAGCAGTGACAGCATCCCGAGCTACAATGAGCAGTTCTTC. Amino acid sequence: CASSDSIPSYNEQFF.

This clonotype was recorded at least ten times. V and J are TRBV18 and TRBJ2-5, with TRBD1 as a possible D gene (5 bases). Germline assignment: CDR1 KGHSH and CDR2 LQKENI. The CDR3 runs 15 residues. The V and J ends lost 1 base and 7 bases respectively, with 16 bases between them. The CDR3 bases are TGTGCCAGCTCACCACTCGACAGATCTGGGGCGACCCAGTACTTC. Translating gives CASSPLDRSGATQYF.

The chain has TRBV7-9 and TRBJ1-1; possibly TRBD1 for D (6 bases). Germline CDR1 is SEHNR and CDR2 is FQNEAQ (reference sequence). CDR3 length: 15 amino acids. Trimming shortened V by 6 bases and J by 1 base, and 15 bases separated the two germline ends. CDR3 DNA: TGTGCCAGCAGGCCTCTACAGGGACAGAACACTGAAGCTTTCTTT. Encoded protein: CASRPLQGQNTEAFF.

CDR3 sequence: CSVGQGGPYEQYF. The CDR3 nucleotides are TGCAGCGTTGGGCAGGGCGGACCCTACGAGCAGTACTTC. The chain joins TRBV29-1 to TRBJ2-7, with a possible D match to TRBD1 (5 bases). Germline V gives CDR1 SQVTM, CDR2 ANQGSEA. The CDR3 has 13 amino acids. V gave up 4 bases and J gave up 2 bases, with 12 bases separating them.

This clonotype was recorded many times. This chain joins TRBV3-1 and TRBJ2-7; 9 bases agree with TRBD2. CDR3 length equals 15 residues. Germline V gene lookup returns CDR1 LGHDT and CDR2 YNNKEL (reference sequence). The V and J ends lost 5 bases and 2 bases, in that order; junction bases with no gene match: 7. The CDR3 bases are TGTGCCAGCAGCGCCGCGGGAGGGGCCCCCTACGAGCAGTACTTC. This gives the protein CASSAAGGAPYEQYF.

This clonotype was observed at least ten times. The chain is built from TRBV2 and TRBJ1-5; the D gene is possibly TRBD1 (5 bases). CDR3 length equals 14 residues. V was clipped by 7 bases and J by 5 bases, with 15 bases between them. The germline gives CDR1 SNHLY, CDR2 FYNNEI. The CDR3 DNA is TGTGCCAGCACCAAGCGGGGGACTCATCAGCCCCAGCATTTT. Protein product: CASTKRGTHQPQHF.

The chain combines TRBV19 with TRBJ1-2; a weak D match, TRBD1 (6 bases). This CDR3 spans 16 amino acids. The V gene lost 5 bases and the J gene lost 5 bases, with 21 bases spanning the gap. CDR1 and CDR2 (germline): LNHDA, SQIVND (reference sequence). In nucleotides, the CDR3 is TGTGCCAGTAGTCCTAGGACATCGGGGGGCGATTATGGCTACACCTTC. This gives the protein CASSPRTSGGDYGYTF.

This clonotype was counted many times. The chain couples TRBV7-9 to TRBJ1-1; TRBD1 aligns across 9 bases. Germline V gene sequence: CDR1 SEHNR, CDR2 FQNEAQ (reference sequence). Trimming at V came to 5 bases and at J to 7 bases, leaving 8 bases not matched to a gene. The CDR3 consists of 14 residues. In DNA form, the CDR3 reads TGTGCCAGCAGCGGGGACAGGGTATCGCGTGAAGCTTTCTTT. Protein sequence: CASSGDRVSREAFF.

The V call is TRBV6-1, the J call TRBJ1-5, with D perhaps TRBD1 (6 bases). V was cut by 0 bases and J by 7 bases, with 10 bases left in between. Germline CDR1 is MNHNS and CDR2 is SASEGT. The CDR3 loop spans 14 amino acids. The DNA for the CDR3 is TGTGCCAGCAGTGAAGCATACAGGGTCCAGCCCCAGCATTTT. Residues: CASSEAYRVQPQHF.

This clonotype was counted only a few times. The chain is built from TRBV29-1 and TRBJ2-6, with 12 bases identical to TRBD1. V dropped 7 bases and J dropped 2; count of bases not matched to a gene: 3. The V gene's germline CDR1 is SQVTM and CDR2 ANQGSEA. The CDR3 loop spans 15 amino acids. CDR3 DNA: TGCAGCGCTGGGACAGGGGGCACTGGGGCCAACGTCCTGACTTTC. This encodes CSAGTGGTGANVLTF.

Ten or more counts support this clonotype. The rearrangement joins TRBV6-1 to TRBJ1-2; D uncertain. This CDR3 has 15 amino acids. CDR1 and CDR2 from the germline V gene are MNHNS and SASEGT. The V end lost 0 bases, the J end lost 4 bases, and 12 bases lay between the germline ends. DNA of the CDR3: TGTGCCAGCAGTGAAGCCTCCCTCTTGAGCTATGGCTACACCTTC. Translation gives CASSEASLLSYGYTF.

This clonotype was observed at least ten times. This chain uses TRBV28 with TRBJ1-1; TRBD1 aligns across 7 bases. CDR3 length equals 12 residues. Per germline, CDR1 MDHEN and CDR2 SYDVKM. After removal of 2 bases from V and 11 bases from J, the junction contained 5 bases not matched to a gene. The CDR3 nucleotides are TGTGCCAGCAGTTTAAGCAGGGGGAGTGCTTTCTTT. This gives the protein CASSLSRGSAFF.